The 19 T cell receptor beta chains listed next were all sequenced from one sample in a study of Graves' ophthalmopathy and Graves' hyperthyroidism. Beta-chain TCR CDR3 regions were amplified from RNA transcripts. The authors performed first-round RT-PCR with HTBI primers and then a second-round multiplex PCR. TCRdb re-called the multiplex PCR reads through MiXCR, storing one row per CDR3 protein. The data contain roughly 700,000 distinct CDR3 sequences, 40% of them singletons. The sequenced sample consisted of peripheral blood. The receptors shown here come from an adult man with Graves' ophthalmopathy.

The chain combines TRBV29-1 with TRBJ1-3, with D perhaps TRBD1 (5 bases). V was cut by 6 bases and J by 7 bases, with 13 bases left in between. Looked up from germline, CDR1 is SQVTM and CDR2 is ANQGSEA. CDR3 length: 12 residues. CDR3 in DNA: TGCAGCGTCGACCCGGGACCGAACACCATATATTTT. Translated, it gives CSVDPGPNTIYF.

V gene TRBV12-3 or TRBV12-4 combines with J gene TRBJ2-5, with 8 positions matching TRBD2. Gene TRBJ2-7 matches the end of the DNA better, so the J call may be wrong. There are 14 residues in the CDR3. The CDR3 region is CASRSGLGSYEQYF. The DNA of the CDR3 is TGTGCCAGCAGATCGGGACTAGGCTCCTACGAGCAGTACTTC.

Only a few counts were recorded for this clonotype. V is TRBV10-3 and J is TRBJ2-7, with D possibly being TRBD1 (7 bases). The CDR3 contains 15 residues. V was pared by 10 bases and J by 2 bases, with 21 bases between. Germline-derived CDR1 and CDR2 are ENHRY and SYGVKD. This CDR3 reads CASSDREAIAYEQYF. The DNA for the CDR3 is TGTGCCAGCAGCGACAGGGAGGCTATTGCCTACGAGCAGTACTTC.

This clonotype was detected only a few times. The V call is TRBV7-9, the J call TRBJ2-7, with 9 bases lining up with TRBD1. The CDR3 loop spans 15 amino acids. Germline CDR1 reads SEHNR; CDR2 reads FQNEAQ (reference sequence). V shed 6 bases, J shed 5 bases, and the junction held 11 bases outside the gene matches. The CDR3 protein is CASSSVGTGYHEQYF. CDR3 nucleotide sequence: TGTGCCAGCAGTTCAGTTGGGACAGGGTATCACGAGCAGTACTTC.

In this sample, this clonotype turned up once. J is TRBJ2-2 and V is TRBV7-9; D remains unclear. The CDR3 extends over 12 amino acids. CDR1 SEHNR and CDR2 FQNEAQ come from the germline V gene (reference sequence). Trimming took 5 bases from V and 8 from J, leaving 9 bases between them. For the CDR3, the DNA is TGTGCCAGCAGCGCAGTAGGAGGGGAGCTGTTTTTT. Its protein is CASSAVGGELFF.

The rearrangement links TRBV15 to TRBJ1-4, with D tentatively TRBD1 (6 bases). The germline V gene has CDR1 LNHNV and CDR2 YYDKDF (reference sequence). The CDR3 runs 15 residues. V was pared by 1 base and J by 8 bases, with 14 bases between. The CDR3 reads CATSRGTAPQEKLFF. In nucleotides, the CDR3 is TGTGCCACCAGCAGAGGGACAGCGCCCCAAGAAAAACTGTTTTTT.

The chain joins TRBV24-1 to TRBJ1-2, with TRBD1 as a possible D gene (6 bases). CDR1 and CDR2 (germline): KGHDR, SFDVKD. Trimming took 5 bases from V and 2 from J, leaving 11 bases between them. This CDR3 has 14 amino acids. CDR3 sequence reads: CATSGIGTNYGYTF. The CDR3 DNA follows: TGTGCCACCAGTGGCATCGGGACAAACTATGGCTACACCTTC.

The V call is TRBV29-1, the J call TRBJ1-1; 11 nucleotides match TRBD1. CDR3 length: 17 residues. Germline CDR1 reads SQVTM; CDR2 reads ANQGSEA. The CDR3 sequence is CSYSGQGADGEVTEAFF. DNA for the CDR3: TGCAGTTACTCAGGACAGGGGGCGGATGGGGAGGTCACTGAAGCTTTCTTT.

In this sample, this clonotype turned up a few times. A much larger clonotype is one base distant, so this may be a read error. This chain connects TRBV6-4 to TRBJ2-6, with 7 bases identical to TRBD1. From germline, CDR1 is MRHNA and CDR2 SNTAGT. Losses at the gene ends were 6 bases for V and 4 bases for J; bases not matched to a gene: 6. There are 15 residues in the CDR3. Written as DNA, the CDR3 is TGTGCCAGCAGCGAGACAGGGTTCGGGGCCAACGTCCTGACTTTC. Amino acid sequence: CASSETGFGANVLTF.

This rearrangement joins TRBV20-1 to TRBJ2-7; D may be TRBD2 (7 bases). With 4 bases removed from V and 9 bases from J, the gap between germline ends came to 13 bases. CDR3 length equals 11 residues. The germline gives CDR1 DFQATT, CDR2 SNEGSKA (reference sequence). The chain's CDR3 is CSATRGAVQYF. CDR3 DNA sequence: TGCAGTGCTACACGGGGGGCAGTGCAGTACTTC.

This clonotype was seen many times. The chain combines TRBV29-1 with TRBJ1-5; the match to TRBD1 covers 8 bases. Per germline, CDR1 SQVTM and CDR2 ANQGSEA. The CDR3 length is 15 residues. Germline trimming cut 6 bases from V and 2 bases from J; bases unmatched to any gene: 9. In DNA form, the CDR3 reads TGCAGCGTGTCCCAGGGGGCTGCGGGCAATCAGCCCCAGCATTTT. It yields the protein CSVSQGAAGNQPQHF.

This clonotype appeared many times. The J gene is TRBJ1-3, the V gene TRBV7-3; D unclear. This CDR3 is built from 13 residues. Germline V gene lookup returns CDR1 SGHTA and CDR2 FQGTGA. V lost 5 bases to trimming and J lost 4 bases, with 9 bases between them. As DNA, the CDR3 is TGTGCCAGCAGCATGGGGAGCGGAAACACCATATATTTT. Translating it yields CASSMGSGNTIYF.

The rearrangement uses TRBV14 and TRBJ1-5; maybe TRBD1 (5 bases). V was pared by 0 bases and J by 5 bases, with 14 bases between. Germline assignment: CDR1 SGHDN and CDR2 FVKESK. This CDR3 has 16 residues. CDR3 coding DNA: TGTGCCAGCAGCCAAGACCGGGACTTAACGTATCAGCCCCAGCATTTT. It encodes CASSQDRDLTYQPQHF.

The chain is built from TRBV25-1 and TRBJ2-5; possibly TRBD2 for D (6 bases). The germline V gene encodes CDR1 MGHDK and CDR2 SYGVNS. The CDR3 has 14 amino acids. Trimming pared 5 bases from V and 5 bases from J, leaving 15 bases between. CDR3 region: CASSQRAGLETQYF. The CDR3 DNA reads as TGTGCCAGCAGTCAGCGGGCGGGGCTGGAGACCCAGTACTTC.

In this sample, this clonotype turned up many times. This chain joins TRBV15 and TRBJ2-7; D call uncertain. This CDR3 comprises 13 residues. V lost 0 bases and J 0 bases, leaving 3 bases between the germline ends. Germline-derived CDR1 and CDR2 are LNHNV and YYDKDF (reference sequence). DNA for the CDR3: TGTGCCACCAGCAGAGACCGCTCCTACGAGCAGTACTTC. This codes for CATSRDRSYEQYF.

This clonotype was observed many times. The chain couples TRBV9 to TRBJ2-7; 12 nucleotides agree with TRBD2. This CDR3 contains 15 residues. J gave up 0 bases and V 3 bases, and 1 base lay outside the gene matches. CDR1 is SGDLS, CDR2 YYNGEE, per germline. Here the CDR3 DNA reads TGTGCCAGCAGCGCGACTAGCGGGAGCTCCTACGAGCAGTACTTC. Protein sequence: CASSATSGSSYEQYF.

V and J are TRBV5-6 and TRBJ2-5; D is undetermined. Trimming left V 4 bases short and J 7 bases short, with 2 bases between. Germline lookup yields CDR1 SGHDT and CDR2 YYEEEE. The CDR3 is 9 amino acids. CDR3 sequence reads: CASSPTQYF. CDR3 nucleotide sequence: TGTGCCAGCAGCCCGACCCAGTACTTC.

This clonotype has more than one count but fewer than ten. The gene calls are TRBV19 and TRBJ1-1, with D possibly TRBD1 on 6 matching bases. CDR1 and CDR2 from the germline V gene are LNHDA and SQIVND (reference sequence). Trimming removed 1 base from V and 8 bases from J, with 11 bases in between. The CDR3 spans 13 residues. The CDR3 DNA sequence: TGTGCCAGTAGTATAGGTTACGGGACAGAAGCTTTCTTT. The encoded protein is CASSIGYGTEAFF.

The genes are TRBV25-1 and TRBJ2-6, with 8 bases lining up with TRBD1. The CDR3 loop spans 15 amino acids. J gave up 4 bases and V 8 bases, and 7 bases lay outside the gene matches. Germline lookup yields CDR1 MGHDK and CDR2 SYGVNS. The CDR3, as DNA: TGTGCCAGCGTGAAGACAGGGGCCGGGGCCAACGTCCTGACTTTC. Its translation: CASVKTGAGANVLTF.